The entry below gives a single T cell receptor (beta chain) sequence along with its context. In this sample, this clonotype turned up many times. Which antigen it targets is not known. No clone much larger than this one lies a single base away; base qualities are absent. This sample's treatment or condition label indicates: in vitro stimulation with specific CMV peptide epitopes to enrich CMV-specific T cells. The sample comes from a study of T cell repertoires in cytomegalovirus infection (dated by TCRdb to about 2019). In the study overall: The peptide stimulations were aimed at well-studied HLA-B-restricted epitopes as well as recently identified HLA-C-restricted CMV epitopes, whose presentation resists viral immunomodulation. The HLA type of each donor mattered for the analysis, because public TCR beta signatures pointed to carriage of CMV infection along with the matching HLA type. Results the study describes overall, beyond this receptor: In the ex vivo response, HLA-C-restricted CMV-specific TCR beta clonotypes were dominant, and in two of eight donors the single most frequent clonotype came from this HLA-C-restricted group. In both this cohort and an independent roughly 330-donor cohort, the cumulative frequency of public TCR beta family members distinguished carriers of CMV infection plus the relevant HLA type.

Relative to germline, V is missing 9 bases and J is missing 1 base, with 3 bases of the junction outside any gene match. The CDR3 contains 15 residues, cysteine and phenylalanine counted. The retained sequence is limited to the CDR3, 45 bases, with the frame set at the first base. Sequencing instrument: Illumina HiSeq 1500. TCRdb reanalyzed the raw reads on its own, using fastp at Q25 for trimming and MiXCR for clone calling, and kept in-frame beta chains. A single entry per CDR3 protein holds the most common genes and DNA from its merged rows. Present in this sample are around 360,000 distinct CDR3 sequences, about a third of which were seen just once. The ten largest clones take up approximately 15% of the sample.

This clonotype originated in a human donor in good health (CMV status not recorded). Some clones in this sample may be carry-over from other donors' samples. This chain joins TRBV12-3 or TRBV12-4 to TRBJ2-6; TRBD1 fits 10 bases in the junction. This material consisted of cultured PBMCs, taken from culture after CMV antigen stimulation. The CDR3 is CASGQGGSGANVLTF. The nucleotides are TGTGCCAGTGGACAGGGGGGATCTGGGGCCAACGTCCTGACTTTC.